Listed below are T cell receptor beta chains from one sample, sequenced in a study of T cells after yellow fever vaccination. TCRdb passed the 5' RACE reads through MiXCR, listing each CDR3 protein once. Here the sample spans hundreds of thousands of distinct CDR3 sequences, just over 20% being singletons. Here the sequenced sample was PBMCs, taken approximately 22 days after the first yellow fever vaccination. These receptors came from a man between 18 and 35 years old who received the YFV17D yellow fever vaccine. Each CDR3 is given with its conserved first and last residue.

j_call v_call cdr3_aa
TRBJ2-7 TRBV19 CASSIDRGLSYEQYF
TRBJ2-3 TRBV16 CASSHGGADTQYF
TRBJ2-1 TRBV11-2 CASSLDHGDGYEQFF
TRBJ2-1 TRBV6-2/TRBV6-3 CASSPWSGLSYNEQFF
TRBJ1-6 TRBV19 CASGPGQGRDSPLHF
TRBJ1-2 TRBV21-1 CASSKSQGDEGYTF
TRBJ2-2 TRBV5-5 CASSRGLGTGELFF
TRBJ2-5 TRBV9 CASSVESVTQETQYF
TRBJ2-3 TRBV3-1 CASCARLAGDRTDTQYF
TRBJ2-1 TRBV29-1 CSVAGVITYNEQFF
TRBJ1-5 TRBV11-2 CASSLDHGNGNQPQHF
TRBJ2-5 TRBV20-1 CSARLPGLAGGPEETQYF
TRBJ1-2 TRBV9 CASSVSGGPYGYTF
TRBJ1-1 TRBV5-1 CASSLLGFFTEAFF
TRBJ1-6 TRBV18 CASSPSQIGSPLHF
TRBJ2-1 TRBV11-2 CASSLGARVGDEQFF
TRBJ2-3 TRBV6-5 CASSYQAADTQYF
TRBJ2-5 TRBV27 CASSPGTTMYQETQYF
TRBJ1-1 TRBV12-3/TRBV12-4 CASRQGAQTEAFF
TRBJ2-5 TRBV7-2 CASSLARGAGETQYF
TRBJ2-7 TRBV7-3 CASSPGQGLSYEQYF
TRBJ1-1 TRBV12-3/TRBV12-4 CASTPGGYEAFF
TRBJ1-1 TRBV5-6 CASSLTNSGQVNTEAFF
TRBJ1-2 TRBV10-3 CAIGNGRANYGYTF
TRBJ2-1 TRBV24-1 CATSAPGLAGYNEQFF
TRBJ2-3 TRBV4-3 CASSQDVGRNTDTQYF
TRBJ2-1 TRBV5-1 CASSAPSGGGYEQFF
TRBJ1-6 TRBV5-1 CASATGSYNSPLHF
TRBJ1-5 TRBV7-8 CASSQSGQGDQPQHF
TRBJ1-4 TRBV3-1 CASSQGDRGLFF
TRBJ2-3 TRBV3-1 CASSQSPSDTQYF
TRBJ1-1 TRBV3-1 CASSPSPGNRRAFF
TRBJ2-5 TRBV20-1 CSAQGETQYF